This is a list of T cell receptor beta chains from one sample in a study of control samples from healthy donors and cancer patients. Repertoires were generated with immunoSEQ multiplex PCR, while TCRdb's copy carries only in-frame clones and drops some. The table lists approximately 140,000 clones, 93% of them singletons. The sample taken for sequencing was blood. These receptors were taken from a man aged 18 to 35 in good health. CDR3s leave out the opening cysteine and the closing phenylalanine or tryptophan. D genes are given only for firm matches.

d_gene,v_gene,j_gene,CDR3aa
NA,TRBV4-1,TRBJ1-1,ASSPQGNTEAF
NA,TRBV7-9,TRBJ1-1,ASSPRTAMNTEAF
NA,TRBV7-2,TRBJ1-1,ASSPKGGRGFTEAF
NA,TRBV19,TRBJ2-4,ASSLDSKNIQY
NA,TRBV6-6,TRBJ2-5,ASSYGGQETQY
NA,TRBV2,TRBJ2-5,ASSEDHWETQY
NA,TRBV16,TRBJ1-6,ASCDVGVNSPLH
TRBD1,TRBV19,TRBJ1-5,ASTPGTVSNQPQH
NA,TRBV24-1,TRBJ1-6,ATSARGYNSPLH
NA,TRBV4-3,TRBJ2-7,ASSQDRGTYEQY
NA,TRBV18,TRBJ2-1,ASSPRGVDNEQF
TRBD2,TRBV27,TRBJ2-7,ASSWRASGNYEQY
NA,TRBV6-5,TRBJ1-1,ASRDWGTENTEAF
NA,TRBV4-1,TRBJ1-2,ASSLKTDRVNYT
NA,TRBV5-8,TRBJ1-2,ASSFPDSRYGYT
NA,TRBV19,TRBJ1-1,ASSFFMNTEAF
NA,TRBV7-2,TRBJ1-4,ASSPNAKGGKLF
NA,TRBV28,TRBJ2-7,ASFGGAYEQY
TRBD1,TRBV7-6,TRBJ2-5,ASSPRTGEIGETQY
TRBD2,TRBV20-1,TRBJ2-1,SASAGRGNEQF
NA,TRBV5-1,TRBJ1-1,ASSSDRATEAF
TRBD2,TRBV27,TRBJ2-5,ANGGEAGGQETQY
NA,TRBV5-6,TRBJ1-1,ASSLYQEWTEAF
NA,TRBV5-1,TRBJ1-2,ASSLAESNGYT
NA,TRBV7-8,TRBJ1-2,ASSLSRVGSEGYT
TRBD1,TRBV29-1,TRBJ2-7,SVTGTGNSYEQY
NA,TRBV7-9,TRBJ2-7,ASSTGTLFQEQY
NA,TRBV4-1,TRBJ1-2,ASSQTVRDYGYT
TRBD2,TRBV30,TRBJ2-3,AWSDKRGVITDTQY